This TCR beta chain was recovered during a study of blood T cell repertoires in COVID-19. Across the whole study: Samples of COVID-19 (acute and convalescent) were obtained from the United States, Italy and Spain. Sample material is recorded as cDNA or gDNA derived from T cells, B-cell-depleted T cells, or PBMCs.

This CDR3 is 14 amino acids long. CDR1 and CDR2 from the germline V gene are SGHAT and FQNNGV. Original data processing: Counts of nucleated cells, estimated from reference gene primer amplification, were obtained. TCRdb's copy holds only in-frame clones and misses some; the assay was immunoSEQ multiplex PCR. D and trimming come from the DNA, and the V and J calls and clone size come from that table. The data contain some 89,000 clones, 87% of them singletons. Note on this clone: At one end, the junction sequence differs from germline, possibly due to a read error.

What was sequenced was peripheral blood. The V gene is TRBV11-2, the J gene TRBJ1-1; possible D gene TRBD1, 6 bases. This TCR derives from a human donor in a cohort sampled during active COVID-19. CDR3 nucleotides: TGTGCCAGCAGCGTAGACAGGTTCAACACTGAAGCTTTCTTT. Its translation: CASSVDRFNTEAFF.